A single sample gave rise to the 2 T cell receptor beta chains below, sequenced in a study of T cell responses to AZD1222 COVID-19 vaccine. This table comes from immunoSEQ multiplex PCR, and its TCRdb copy is limited to in-frame clones, with some not included. The sample shows approximately 130,000 clones, roughly 85% of them seen only once. The material was peripheral blood, obtained 28 days after the second dose of the MenACWY control vaccine. The origin of the receptors is an adult who received the MenACWY meningococcal vaccine as a control.

V and J are TRBV2 and TRBJ1-1, with D tentatively TRBD1 (6 bases). Trimming removed 3 bases from V and 1 base from J, with 15 bases in between. The CDR3 runs to 16 residues. From germline, CDR1 is SNHLY and CDR2 FYNNEI. The CDR3 here is CASSDITGHKNTEAFF. The DNA for the CDR3 is TGTGCCAGCAGTGACATAACGGGACACAAGAACACTGAAGCTTTCTTT.

J is TRBJ1-3 and V is TRBV19; D ambiguous. V lost 7 bases to trimming and J lost 0 bases, with 19 bases between them. Germline lookup yields CDR1 LNHDA and CDR2 SQIVND (reference sequence). This CDR3 comprises 17 residues. The CDR3 spells CASIERGGLGSGNTIYF. The CDR3 DNA reads TGTGCCAGTATTGAGCGGGGAGGGCTCGGCTCTGGAAACACCATATATTTT.